Below, 12 T cell receptor beta chains from the same sample are listed, as sequenced in a study of T-cell reconstitution after alpha-beta-depleted transplantation in children. Library preparation (for TCRbeta) was performed with unique molecular identifiers. Each CDR3 protein is one row after TCRdb ran MiXCR on the PCR reads. Among a few hundred thousand distinct CDR3 sequences, 25% to 30% were seen once, and the ten largest hold about 35%. Specimen: PBMCs, collected before TCRalphabeta/CD19-depleted stem cell transplant. All receptors derive from a boy under two years old with Wiskott-Aldrich syndrome, due to receive a stem cell transplant.

This clonotype occurred a few times. The chain recombines TRBV18 with TRBJ2-5; D is ambiguous. The CDR3 length is 14 residues. Per germline, CDR1 KGHSH and CDR2 LQKENI. With 0 bases removed from V and 1 base from J, the gap between germline ends came to 6 bases. The CDR3 DNA reads as TGTGCCAGCTCACCACCCGTAAGCCAAGAGACCCAGTACTTC. Its translation is CASSPPVSQETQYF.

V is TRBV9 and J is TRBJ2-5; D remains unclear. Germline V gene lookup returns CDR1 SGDLS and CDR2 YYNGEE. The CDR3 extends over 16 amino acids. V was pared by 4 bases and J by 2 bases, with 18 bases between. The CDR3 region has the DNA TGTGCCAGCAGCTCGACCCCCCTTTGGGGACAAGAGACCCAGTACTTC. Translation: CASSSTPLWGQETQYF. The whole variable domain, filled in from reference TRBV9 and TRBJ2-5, reads DSGVTQTPKHLITATGQRVTLRCSPRSGDLSVYWYQQSLDQGLQFLIQYYNGEERAKGNILERFSAQQFPDLHSELNLSSLELGDSALYFCASSSTPLWGQETQYFGPGTRLLVL.

There are a few counts of this clonotype. In DNA form, the CDR3 reads TGTGCCACCAGCAACCCTGAGGGCCCTCACACTAACAAAGATTATGGCTACACCTTC. Translated: CATSNPEGPHTNKDYGYTF. This chain uses TRBV15 with TRBJ1-2; the D is unclear. The CDR3 is 19 amino acids. From germline, CDR1 is LNHNV and CDR2 YYDKDF (reference sequence). Deletions cut 4 bases from V and 5 bases from J, with 29 bases between.

This chain joins TRBV13 and TRBJ2-1, with 10 positions matching TRBD2. The germline V gene encodes CDR1 PRHDT and CDR2 FYEKMQ (reference sequence). V shed 8 bases, J shed 4 bases, and the junction held 11 bases outside the gene matches. This CDR3 contains 16 residues. The CDR3 nucleotides are TGTGCCAGCGTCCGGAAAGCGGGAGGGCCTTACAATGAGCAGTTCTTC. It codes for CASVRKAGGPYNEQFF.

This clonotype came up a few times. The chain is built from TRBV29-1 and TRBJ1-4, with D possibly TRBD1 on 6 matching bases. Germline loops: CDR1 SQVTM, CDR2 ANQGSEA. Trimming pared 6 bases from V and 0 bases from J, leaving 8 bases between. CDR3 size: 13 residues. The CDR3 nucleotides read TGCAGCGTCTCAGGGGCAACTAATGAAAAACTGTTTTTT. Translating gives CSVSGATNEKLFF.

This chain joins TRBV24-1 and TRBJ2-1; D unresolved. Germline assignment: CDR1 KGHDR and CDR2 SFDVKD. V shed 3 bases and J shed 5 bases, with 16 bases lying between them. The CDR3 length is 16 residues. The DNA for the CDR3 is TGTGCCACCAGTGATACCTCCGGATATATCCACAATGAGCAGTTCTTC. Protein product: CATSDTSGYIHNEQFF.

The CDR3 DNA sequence: TGCGCCAGCAGCTTGGAGGGCAGGAGCTCCTACAATGAGCAGTTCTTC. Amino acid sequence: CASSLEGRSSYNEQFF. V gene TRBV5-1 combines with J gene TRBJ2-1; D uncertain. Between the trimmed V and J ends, which lost 0 bases and 0 bases, there was a span of 10 bases. The CDR3 is 16 amino acids. Germline values: CDR1 SGHRS, CDR2 YFSETQ.

This clonotype has only a few counts. This rearrangement joins TRBV18 to TRBJ2-2; the match to TRBD2 covers 9 bases. The V segment lost 8 bases and the J segment 5 bases; nucleotides outside the gene matches: 18. Germline lookup yields CDR1 KGHSH and CDR2 LQKENI. This CDR3 is built from 18 residues. The CDR3 nucleotides are TGTGCCAGCCGCGAGTTCCGGCTAGCGGGAAATCAGACCGGGGAGCTGTTTTTT. This translates into CASREFRLAGNQTGELFF.

The chain couples TRBV5-5 to TRBJ2-7; D call uncertain. CDR1 and CDR2 from the germline V gene are SGHKS and YYEKEE (reference sequence). The CDR3 is made up of 12 amino acids. Deletions cut 1 base from V and 7 bases from J, with 9 bases between. CDR3 amino acids: CASSLSGLEQYF. The DNA for the CDR3 is TGTGCCAGCAGCTTGTCGGGCCTAGAGCAGTACTTC.

This clonotype came up a few times. The chain combines TRBV20-1 with TRBJ2-1; D perhaps matches TRBD2 (6 bases). Trimming removed 5 bases at V and 0 bases at J, with 11 bases between. CDR1 and CDR2 from the germline V gene are DFQATT and SNEGSKA (reference sequence). The CDR3 runs 14 residues. This CDR3 is CSALGLVSYNEQFF. CDR3 DNA: TGCAGTGCTTTGGGACTCGTCTCCTACAATGAGCAGTTCTTC.

The chain links TRBV12-3 or TRBV12-4 to TRBJ2-1; D gene unclear. This CDR3 spans 17 amino acids. Trimming took 2 bases from V and 0 from J, leaving 14 bases between them. The CDR3 region is CASSLSVGLSSYNEQFF. The CDR3, as DNA: TGTGCCAGCAGTTTATCGGTAGGTTTGAGCTCCTACAATGAGCAGTTCTTC.

This rearrangement joins TRBV6-1 to TRBJ2-3, with 7 bases aligning to TRBD2. In germline, CDR1 is MNHNS, CDR2 SASEGT. This CDR3 spans 17 amino acids. V shed 8 bases, J shed 3 bases, and the junction held 17 bases outside the gene matches. The CDR3 here is CASAPGFGRKATDTQYF. In nucleotides, the CDR3 is TGTGCCAGCGCTCCAGGGTTCGGGAGGAAGGCGACAGATACGCAGTATTTT.